The T cell receptor (beta chain) under discussion was sequenced for a study of T cell responses to AZD1222 COVID-19 vaccine. General study points: Two AZD1222 doses significantly raised spike-specific TCR breadth and depth over controls. Seropositivity was recorded at baseline in only 6 or 7 AZD1222 recipients. Donors were mostly white British, more females; clonal diversity possibly underestimated.

V gave up 4 bases and J gave up 5 bases; unmatched junction bases: 10. The CDR3 sequence is 15 residues long. The germline V gene has CDR1 LGHDT and CDR2 YNNKEL (reference sequence). Turning to this clone: Its antigen is unidentified.

Produced via immunoSEQ multiplex PCR; TCRdb's table is partial and in-frame only. The sample lists over 110,000 clones; 80% to 90% were seen once. V is TRBV3-1 (or the pseudogene TRBV3-2) and J is TRBJ2-7; TRBD2 matches at 8 bases. The receptor was isolated from an adult in good health. The specimen comprised peripheral blood, sampled on day 0 of AZD1222 vaccination. The CDR3 region is CASSPSTGGFHEQYF. The DNA for the CDR3 is TGTGCCAGCAGCCCCTCGACGGGAGGGTTCCACGAGCAGTACTTC.